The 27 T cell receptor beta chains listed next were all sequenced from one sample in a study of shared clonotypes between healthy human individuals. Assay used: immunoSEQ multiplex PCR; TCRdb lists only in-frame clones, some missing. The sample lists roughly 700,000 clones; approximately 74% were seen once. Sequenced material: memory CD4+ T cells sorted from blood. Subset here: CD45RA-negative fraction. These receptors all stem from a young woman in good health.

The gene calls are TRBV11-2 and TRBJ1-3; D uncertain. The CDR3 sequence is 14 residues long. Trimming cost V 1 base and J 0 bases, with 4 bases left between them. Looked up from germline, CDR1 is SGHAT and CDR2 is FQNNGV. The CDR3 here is CASSLVSSGNTIYF. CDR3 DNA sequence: TGTGCCAGCAGCTTAGTGAGCTCTGGAAACACCATATATTTT.

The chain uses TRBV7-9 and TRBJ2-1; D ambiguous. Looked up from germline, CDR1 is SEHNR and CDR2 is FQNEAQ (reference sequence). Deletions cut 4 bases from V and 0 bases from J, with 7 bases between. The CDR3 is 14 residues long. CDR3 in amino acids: CASSYLDSYNEQFF. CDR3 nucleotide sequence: TGTGCCAGCAGCTACCTAGACTCCTACAATGAGCAGTTCTTC.

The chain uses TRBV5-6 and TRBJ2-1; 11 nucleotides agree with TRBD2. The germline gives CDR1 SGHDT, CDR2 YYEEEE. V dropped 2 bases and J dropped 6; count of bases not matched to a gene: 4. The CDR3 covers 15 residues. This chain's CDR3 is CASSFGSGRGNEQFF. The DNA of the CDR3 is TGTGCCAGCAGCTTTGGTAGCGGGAGGGGCAATGAGCAGTTCTTC.

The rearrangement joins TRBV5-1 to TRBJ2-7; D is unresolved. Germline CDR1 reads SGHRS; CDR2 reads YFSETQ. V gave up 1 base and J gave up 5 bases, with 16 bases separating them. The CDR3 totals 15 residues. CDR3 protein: CASSLQGGFLDEQYF. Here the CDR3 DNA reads TGCGCCAGCAGCTTGCAAGGTGGATTCTTGGACGAGCAGTACTTC. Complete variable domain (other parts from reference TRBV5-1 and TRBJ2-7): KAGVTQTPRYLIKTRGQQVTLSCSPISGHRSVSWYQQTPGQGLQFLFEYFSETQRNKGNFPGRFSGRQFSNSRSEMNVSTLELGDSALYLCASSLQGGFLDEQYFGPGTRLTVT.

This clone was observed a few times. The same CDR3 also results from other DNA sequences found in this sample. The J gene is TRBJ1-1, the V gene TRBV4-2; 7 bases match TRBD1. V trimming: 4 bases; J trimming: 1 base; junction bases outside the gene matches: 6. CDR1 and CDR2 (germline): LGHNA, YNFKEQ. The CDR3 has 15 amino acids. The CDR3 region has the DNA TGTGCCAGCAGCCTACCGGGACAGAGGAACACTGAAGCTTTCTTT. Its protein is CASSLPGQRNTEAFF.

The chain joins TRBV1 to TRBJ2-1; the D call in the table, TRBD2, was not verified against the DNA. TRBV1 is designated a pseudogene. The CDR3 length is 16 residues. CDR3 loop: CTSSPLAGGSYNEQFF. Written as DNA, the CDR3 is TGCACCAGCAGCCCCCTAGCGGGAGGTTCCTACAATGAGCAGTTCTTC.

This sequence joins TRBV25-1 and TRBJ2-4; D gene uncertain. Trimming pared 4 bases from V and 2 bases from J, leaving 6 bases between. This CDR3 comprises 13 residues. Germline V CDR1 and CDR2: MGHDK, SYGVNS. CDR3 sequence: CASSGGTKNIQYF. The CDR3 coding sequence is TGTGCCAGCAGTGGGGGAACCAAAAACATTCAGTACTTC.

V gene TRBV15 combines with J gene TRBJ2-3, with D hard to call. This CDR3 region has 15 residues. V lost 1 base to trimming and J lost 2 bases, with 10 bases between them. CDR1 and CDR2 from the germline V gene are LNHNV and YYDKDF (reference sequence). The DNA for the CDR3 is TGTGCCACCAGCAGAGTGAGTCTTGACACAGATACGCAGTATTTT. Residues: CATSRVSLDTDTQYF.

CDR3 sequence (DNA): TGTGCCAGCAGTTCGTCGGCGGGGCAGGGATGGGAAAAACTGTTTTTT. It yields the protein CASSSSAGQGWEKLFF. The chain links TRBV28 to TRBJ1-4; D may be TRBD1 (5 bases). Germline V gene data show CDR1 as MDHEN and CDR2 as SYDVKM. V dropped 4 bases and J dropped 8 bases, with 20 bases sitting between them. The CDR3 is 16 residues long.

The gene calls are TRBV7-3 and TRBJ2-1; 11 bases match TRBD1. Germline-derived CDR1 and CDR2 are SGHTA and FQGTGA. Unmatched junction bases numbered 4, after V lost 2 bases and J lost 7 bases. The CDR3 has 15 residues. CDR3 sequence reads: CASSLPGQGENEQFF. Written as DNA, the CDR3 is TGTGCCAGCAGCTTACCGGGACAGGGGGAAAATGAGCAGTTCTTC.

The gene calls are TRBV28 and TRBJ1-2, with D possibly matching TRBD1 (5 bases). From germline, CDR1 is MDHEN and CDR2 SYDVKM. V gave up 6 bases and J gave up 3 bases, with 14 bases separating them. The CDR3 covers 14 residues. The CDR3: CASRSSGTHYGYTF. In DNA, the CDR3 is TGTGCCAGCAGATCCTCCGGGACTCACTATGGCTACACCTTC.

CDR3 residues: CASSAVGVHGYTF. The CDR3 DNA is TGTGCCAGCAGCGCAGTCGGGGTTCATGGCTACACCTTC. This chain joins TRBV9 and TRBJ1-2; no reliable D call. V lost 3 bases and J lost 6, with 12 bases in between. CDR1 and CDR2 from the germline V gene are SGDLS and YYNGEE. The CDR3 has 13 residues.

CDR3 sequence reads: CASTRGDMTDTQYF. The CDR3 coding sequence is TGTGCCAGCACCCGAGGGGACATGACAGATACGCAGTATTTT. V and J are TRBV27 and TRBJ2-3; a possible D gene is TRBD1 (6 bases). Germline lookup yields CDR1 MNHEY and CDR2 SMNVEV (reference sequence). Trimming pared 7 bases from V and 3 bases from J, leaving 14 bases between. CDR3 length: 14 amino acids.

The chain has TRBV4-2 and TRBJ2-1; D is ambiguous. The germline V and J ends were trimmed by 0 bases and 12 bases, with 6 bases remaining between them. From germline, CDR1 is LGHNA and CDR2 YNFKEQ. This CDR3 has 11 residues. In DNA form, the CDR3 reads TGTGCCAGCAGCCAAGATGAAGGGCAGTTCTTC. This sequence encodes CASSQDEGQFF.

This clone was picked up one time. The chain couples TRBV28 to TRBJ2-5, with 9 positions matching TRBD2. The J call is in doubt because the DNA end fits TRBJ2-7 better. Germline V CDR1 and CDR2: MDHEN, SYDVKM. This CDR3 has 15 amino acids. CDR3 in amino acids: CASSLAGGPFHEQYF. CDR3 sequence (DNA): TGTGCCAGCAGTTTAGCGGGAGGGCCTTTTCACGAGCAGTACTTC.

Written as DNA, the CDR3 is TGTGCCTCCGGAGGACGGGCCGCCAATACCGGGGAGCTGTTTTTT. Encoded protein: CASGGRAANTGELFF. The chain recombines TRBV2 with TRBJ2-2, with D maybe TRBD2 (5 bases). CDR1 is SNHLY and CDR2 is FYNNEI in the germline V gene. The V and J ends lost 11 bases and 5 bases respectively, with 21 bases between them. The CDR3 is made up of 15 amino acids.

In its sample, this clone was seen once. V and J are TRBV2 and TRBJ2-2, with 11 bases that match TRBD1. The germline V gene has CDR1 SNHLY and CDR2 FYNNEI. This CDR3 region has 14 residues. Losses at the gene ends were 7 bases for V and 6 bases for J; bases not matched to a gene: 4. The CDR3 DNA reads TGTGCCAGCAACCGGGACAGGGGGGCCGGGGAGCTGTTTTTT. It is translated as CASNRDRGAGELFF.

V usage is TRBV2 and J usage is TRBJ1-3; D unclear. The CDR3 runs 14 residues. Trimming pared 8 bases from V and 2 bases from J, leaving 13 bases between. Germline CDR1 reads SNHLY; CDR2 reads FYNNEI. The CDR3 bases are TGTGCCAGCTTCGAAGGCAGACCTGGAAACACCATATATTTT. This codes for CASFEGRPGNTIYF.

Here the CDR3 DNA reads TGTGCCAGCAGGCAAACAGGCTCAAAGACTGAAGCTTTCTTT. It yields the protein CASRQTGSKTEAFF. The chain uses TRBV28 and TRBJ1-1; D perhaps matches TRBD1 (5 bases). This CDR3 has 14 residues. Germline V CDR1 and CDR2: MDHEN, SYDVKM. V lost 6 bases and J 5 bases, leaving 16 bases between the germline ends.

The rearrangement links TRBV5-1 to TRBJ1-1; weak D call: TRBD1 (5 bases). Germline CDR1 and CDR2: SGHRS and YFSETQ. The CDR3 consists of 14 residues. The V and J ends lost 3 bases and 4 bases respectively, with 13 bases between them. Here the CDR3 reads CASSSSMGVTEAFF. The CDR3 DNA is TGCGCCAGCAGCTCTTCGATGGGGGTCACTGAAGCTTTCTTT.

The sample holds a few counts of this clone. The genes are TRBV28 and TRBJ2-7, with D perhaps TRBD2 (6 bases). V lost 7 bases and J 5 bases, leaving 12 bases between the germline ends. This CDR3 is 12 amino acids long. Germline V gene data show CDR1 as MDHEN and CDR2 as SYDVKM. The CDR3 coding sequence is TGTGCCAGCATGACCTGGGGGGACGAGCAGTACTTC. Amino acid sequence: CASMTWGDEQYF.

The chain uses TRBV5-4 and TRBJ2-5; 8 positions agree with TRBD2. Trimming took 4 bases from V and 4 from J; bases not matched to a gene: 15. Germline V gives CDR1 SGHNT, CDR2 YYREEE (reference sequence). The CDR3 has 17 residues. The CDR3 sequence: CASSHHYSGTSTETQYF. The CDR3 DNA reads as TGTGCCAGCAGCCATCACTATAGCGGGACGAGCACAGAGACCCAGTACTTC.

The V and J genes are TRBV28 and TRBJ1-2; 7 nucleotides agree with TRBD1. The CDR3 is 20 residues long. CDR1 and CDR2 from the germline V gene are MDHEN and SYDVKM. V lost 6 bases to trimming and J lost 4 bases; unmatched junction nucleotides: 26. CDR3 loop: CASSYFRDRKKSGVIYGYTF. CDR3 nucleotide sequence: TGTGCCAGCAGCTACTTCCGGGACAGAAAAAAAAGTGGTGTGATCTATGGCTACACCTTC.

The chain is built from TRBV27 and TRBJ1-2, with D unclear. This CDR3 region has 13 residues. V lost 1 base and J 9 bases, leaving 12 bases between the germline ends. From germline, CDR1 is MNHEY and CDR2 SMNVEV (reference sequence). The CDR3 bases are TGTGCCAGCAGTTTATTTGCAGGTGGCAGCTACACCTTC. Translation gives CASSLFAGGSYTF.

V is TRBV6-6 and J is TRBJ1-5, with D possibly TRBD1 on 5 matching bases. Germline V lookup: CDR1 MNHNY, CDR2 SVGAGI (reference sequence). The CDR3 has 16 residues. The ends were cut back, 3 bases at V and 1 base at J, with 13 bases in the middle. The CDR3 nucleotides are TGTGCCAGCAGTTATCCAAGGGAGGGGAGCAATCAGCCCCAGCATTTT. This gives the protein CASSYPREGSNQPQHF.

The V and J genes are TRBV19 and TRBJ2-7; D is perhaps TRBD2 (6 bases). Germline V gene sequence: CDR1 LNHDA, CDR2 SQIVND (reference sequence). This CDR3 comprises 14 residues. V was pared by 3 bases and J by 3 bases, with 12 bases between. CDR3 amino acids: CASSIPGAGYEQYF. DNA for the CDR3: TGTGCCAGTAGTATCCCCGGAGCGGGCTACGAGCAGTACTTC.

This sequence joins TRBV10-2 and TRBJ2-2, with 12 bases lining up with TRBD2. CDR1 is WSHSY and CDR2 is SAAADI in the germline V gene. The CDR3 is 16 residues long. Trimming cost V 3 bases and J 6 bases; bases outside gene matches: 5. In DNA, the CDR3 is TGCGCCAGCAGTGAACGACTAGCGGGAGCCCCCGGGGAGCTGTTTTTT. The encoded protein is CASSERLAGAPGELFF.